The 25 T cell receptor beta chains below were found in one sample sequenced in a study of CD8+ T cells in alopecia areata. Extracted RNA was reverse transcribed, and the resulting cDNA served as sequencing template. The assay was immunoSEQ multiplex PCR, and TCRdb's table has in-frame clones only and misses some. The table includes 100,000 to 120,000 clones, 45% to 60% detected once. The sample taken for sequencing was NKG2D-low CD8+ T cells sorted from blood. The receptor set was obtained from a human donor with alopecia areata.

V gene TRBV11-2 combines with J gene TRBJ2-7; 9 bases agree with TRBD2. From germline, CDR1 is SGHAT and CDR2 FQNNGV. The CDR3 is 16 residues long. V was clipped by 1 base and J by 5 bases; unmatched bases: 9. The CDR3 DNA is TGTGCCAGCAGCTTAGTAGTAGCGGGAGCAATCGACGAGCAGTACTTC. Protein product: CASSLVVAGAIDEQYF.

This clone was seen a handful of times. Here the CDR3 DNA reads TGTGCCAGCAGCCGCTTGGCTGAAGCTTTCTTT. This gives the protein CASSRLAEAFF. The rearrangement uses TRBV6-1 and TRBJ1-1, with D hard to call. The CDR3 contains 11 residues. Germline V CDR1 and CDR2: MNHNS, SASEGT. The V end lost 6 bases, the J end lost 6 bases, and 8 bases lay between the germline ends.

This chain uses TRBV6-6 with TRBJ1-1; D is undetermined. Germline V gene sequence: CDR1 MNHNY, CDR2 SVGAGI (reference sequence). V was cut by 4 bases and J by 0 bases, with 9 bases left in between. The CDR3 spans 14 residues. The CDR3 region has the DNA TGTGCCAGCAGTTTCTCCAGGATGAACACTGAAGCTTTCTTT. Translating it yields CASSFSRMNTEAFF.

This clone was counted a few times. The CDR3 region is CASSNRAGSYNEQFF. CDR3 bases: TGCGCCAGCAGCAATCGCGCAGGTTCCTACAATGAGCAGTTCTTC. The chain recombines TRBV5-1 with TRBJ2-1; D is unclear. This CDR3 contains 15 residues. The V end lost 4 bases, the J end lost 1 base, and 12 bases lay between the germline ends. Germline assignment: CDR1 SGHRS and CDR2 YFSETQ.

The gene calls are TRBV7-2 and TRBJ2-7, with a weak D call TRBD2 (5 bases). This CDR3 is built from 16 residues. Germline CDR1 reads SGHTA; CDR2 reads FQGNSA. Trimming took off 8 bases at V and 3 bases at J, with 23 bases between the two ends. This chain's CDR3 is CASGSYPANSYYEQYF. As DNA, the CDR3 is TGTGCCAGCGGGAGCTACCCAGCCAATTCCTACTACGAGCAGTACTTC.

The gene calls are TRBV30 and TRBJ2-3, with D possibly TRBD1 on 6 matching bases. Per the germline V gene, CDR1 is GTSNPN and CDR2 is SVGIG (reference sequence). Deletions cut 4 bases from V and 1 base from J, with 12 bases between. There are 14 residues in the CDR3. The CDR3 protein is CAWNPGAGTDTQYF. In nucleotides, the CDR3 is TGTGCCTGGAATCCAGGGGCGGGCACAGATACGCAGTATTTT.

CDR3 DNA: TGCGCCAGCAGCTCAGGGACTAGCGGATACAATGAGCAGTTCTTC. It codes for CASSSGTSGYNEQFF. The gene calls are TRBV5-1 and TRBJ2-1; 11 bases are a match to TRBD2. Germline CDR1 reads SGHRS; CDR2 reads YFSETQ. The CDR3 runs to 15 residues. The V and J ends lost 3 bases and 4 bases, in that order; junction bases with no gene match: 3.

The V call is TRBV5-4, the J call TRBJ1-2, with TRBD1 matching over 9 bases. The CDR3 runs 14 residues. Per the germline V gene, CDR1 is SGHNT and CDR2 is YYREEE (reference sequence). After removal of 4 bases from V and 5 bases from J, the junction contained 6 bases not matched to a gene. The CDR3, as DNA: TGTGCCAGCAGCCCTAACAGGGGGCCTTATGGCTACACCTTC. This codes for CASSPNRGPYGYTF.

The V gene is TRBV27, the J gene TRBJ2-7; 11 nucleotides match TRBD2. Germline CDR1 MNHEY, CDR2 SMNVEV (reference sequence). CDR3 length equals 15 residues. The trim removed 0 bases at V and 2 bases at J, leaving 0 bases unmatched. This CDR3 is CASSLSTSGAYEQYF. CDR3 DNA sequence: TGTGCCAGCAGTTTATCGACTAGCGGGGCCTACGAGCAGTACTTC.

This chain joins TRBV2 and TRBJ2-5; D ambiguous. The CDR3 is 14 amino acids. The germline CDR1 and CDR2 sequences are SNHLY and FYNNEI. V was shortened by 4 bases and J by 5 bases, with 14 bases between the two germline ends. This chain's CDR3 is CASSGVGDVETQYF. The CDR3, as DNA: TGTGCCAGCAGTGGAGTGGGCGATGTCGAGACCCAGTACTTC.

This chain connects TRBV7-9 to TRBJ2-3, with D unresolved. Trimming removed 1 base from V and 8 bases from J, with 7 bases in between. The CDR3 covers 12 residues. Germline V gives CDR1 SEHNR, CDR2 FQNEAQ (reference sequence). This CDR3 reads CASSLGWRTQYF. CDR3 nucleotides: TGTGCCAGCAGCTTAGGCTGGCGTACGCAGTATTTT.

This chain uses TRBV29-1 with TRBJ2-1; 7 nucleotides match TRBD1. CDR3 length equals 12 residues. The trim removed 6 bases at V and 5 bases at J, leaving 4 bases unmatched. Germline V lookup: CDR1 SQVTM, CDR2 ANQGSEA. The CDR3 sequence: CSVVDRDNEQFF. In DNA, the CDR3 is TGCAGCGTGGTTGACAGGGACAATGAGCAGTTCTTC.

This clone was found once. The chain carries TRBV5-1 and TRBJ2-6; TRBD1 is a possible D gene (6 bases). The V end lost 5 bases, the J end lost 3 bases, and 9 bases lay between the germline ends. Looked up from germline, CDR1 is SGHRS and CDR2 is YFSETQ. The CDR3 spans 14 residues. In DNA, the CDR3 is TGCGCCAGCAGTCTCAGGGGTGGGGCCAACGTCCTGACTTTC. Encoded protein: CASSLRGGANVLTF.

The CDR3 region has the DNA TGTGCCAGCAGCTTTTTCCTAATAACAGGGGGCAGCTCCTACGAGCAGTACTTC. This translates into CASSFFLITGGSSYEQYF. This chain links TRBV7-2 with TRBJ2-7; 9 nucleotides agree with TRBD1. CDR3 length: 18 residues. The J segment lost 0 bases and the V segment lost 3 bases, leaving 12 bases of the junction unmatched. Germline V gene data show CDR1 as SGHTA and CDR2 as FQGNSA.

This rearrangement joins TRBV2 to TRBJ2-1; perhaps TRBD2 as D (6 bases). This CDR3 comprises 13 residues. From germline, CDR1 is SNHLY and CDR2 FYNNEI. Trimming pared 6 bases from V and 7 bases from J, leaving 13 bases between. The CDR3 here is CASSGSEMNEQFF. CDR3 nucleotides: TGTGCCAGCAGCGGGAGTGAGATGAATGAGCAGTTCTTC.

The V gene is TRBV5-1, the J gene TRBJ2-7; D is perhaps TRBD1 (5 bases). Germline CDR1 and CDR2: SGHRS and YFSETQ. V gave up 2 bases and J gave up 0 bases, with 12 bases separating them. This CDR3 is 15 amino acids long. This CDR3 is CASSLSSGSSYEQYF. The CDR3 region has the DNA TGCGCCAGCAGCTTATCTTCAGGGTCCTCCTACGAGCAGTACTTC.

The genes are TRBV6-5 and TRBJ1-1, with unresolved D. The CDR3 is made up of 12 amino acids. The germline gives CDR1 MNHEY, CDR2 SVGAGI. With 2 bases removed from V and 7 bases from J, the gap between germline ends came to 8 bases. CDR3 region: CASSYGRSEAFF. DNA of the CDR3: TGTGCCAGCAGTTACGGTCGCAGTGAAGCTTTCTTT.

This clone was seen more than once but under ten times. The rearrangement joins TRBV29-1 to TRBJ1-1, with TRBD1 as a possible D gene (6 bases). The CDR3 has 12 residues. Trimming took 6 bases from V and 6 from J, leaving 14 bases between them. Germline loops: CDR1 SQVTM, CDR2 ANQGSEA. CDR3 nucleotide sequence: TGCAGCGTCGCCTTGGGGGCGCCTGAAGCTTTCTTT. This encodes CSVALGAPEAFF.

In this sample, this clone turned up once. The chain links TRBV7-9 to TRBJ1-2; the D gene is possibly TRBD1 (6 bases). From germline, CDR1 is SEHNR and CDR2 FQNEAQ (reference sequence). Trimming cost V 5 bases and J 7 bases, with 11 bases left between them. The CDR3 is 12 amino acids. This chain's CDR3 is CASSQQGGGYTF. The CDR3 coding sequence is TGTGCCAGCAGCCAACAGGGAGGTGGCTACACCTTC.

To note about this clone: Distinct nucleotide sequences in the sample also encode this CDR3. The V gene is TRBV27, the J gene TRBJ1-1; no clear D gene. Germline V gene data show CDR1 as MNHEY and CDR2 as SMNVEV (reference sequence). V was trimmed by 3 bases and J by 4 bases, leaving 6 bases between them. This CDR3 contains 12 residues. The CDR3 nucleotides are TGTGCCAGCAGTTTTATTGGCACTGAAGCTTTCTTT. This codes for CASSFIGTEAFF.

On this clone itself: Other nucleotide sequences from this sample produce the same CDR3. CDR3 coding DNA: TGTGCCAGCAGCCAAAATTACGAGCAGTACTTC. It is translated as CASSQNYEQYF. V is TRBV27 and J is TRBJ2-7; D not certain. Trimming took off 6 bases at V and 4 bases at J, with 7 bases between the two ends. This CDR3 has 11 amino acids. Germline CDR1 reads MNHEY; CDR2 reads SMNVEV (reference sequence).

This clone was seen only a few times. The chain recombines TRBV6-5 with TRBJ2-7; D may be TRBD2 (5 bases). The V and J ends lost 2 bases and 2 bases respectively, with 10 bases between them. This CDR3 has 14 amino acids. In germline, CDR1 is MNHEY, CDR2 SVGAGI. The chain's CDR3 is CASSYGESTYEQYF. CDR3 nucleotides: TGTGCCAGCAGTTACGGGGAGAGTACCTACGAGCAGTACTTC.

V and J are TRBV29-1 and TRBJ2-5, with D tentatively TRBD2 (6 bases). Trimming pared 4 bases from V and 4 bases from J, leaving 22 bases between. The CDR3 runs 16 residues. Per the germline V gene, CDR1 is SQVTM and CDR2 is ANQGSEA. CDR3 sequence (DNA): TGCAGCGTTGGTTTCGTGGAGGGGAAGACAAGAGAGACCCAGTACTTC. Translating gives CSVGFVEGKTRETQYF.

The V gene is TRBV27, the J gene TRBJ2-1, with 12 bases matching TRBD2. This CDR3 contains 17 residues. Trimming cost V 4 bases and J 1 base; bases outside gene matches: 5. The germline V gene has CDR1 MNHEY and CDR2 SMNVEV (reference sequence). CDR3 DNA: TGTGCCAGCAGTTCACTGACTAGCGGGAGTTCCTACAATGAGCAGTTCTTC. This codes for CASSSLTSGSSYNEQFF.

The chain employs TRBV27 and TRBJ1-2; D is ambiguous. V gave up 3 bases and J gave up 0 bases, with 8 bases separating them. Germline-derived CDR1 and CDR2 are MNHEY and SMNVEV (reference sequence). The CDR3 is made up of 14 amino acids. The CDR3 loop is CASSLAASNYGYTF. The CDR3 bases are TGTGCCAGCAGTTTGGCGGCTTCTAACTATGGCTACACCTTC.